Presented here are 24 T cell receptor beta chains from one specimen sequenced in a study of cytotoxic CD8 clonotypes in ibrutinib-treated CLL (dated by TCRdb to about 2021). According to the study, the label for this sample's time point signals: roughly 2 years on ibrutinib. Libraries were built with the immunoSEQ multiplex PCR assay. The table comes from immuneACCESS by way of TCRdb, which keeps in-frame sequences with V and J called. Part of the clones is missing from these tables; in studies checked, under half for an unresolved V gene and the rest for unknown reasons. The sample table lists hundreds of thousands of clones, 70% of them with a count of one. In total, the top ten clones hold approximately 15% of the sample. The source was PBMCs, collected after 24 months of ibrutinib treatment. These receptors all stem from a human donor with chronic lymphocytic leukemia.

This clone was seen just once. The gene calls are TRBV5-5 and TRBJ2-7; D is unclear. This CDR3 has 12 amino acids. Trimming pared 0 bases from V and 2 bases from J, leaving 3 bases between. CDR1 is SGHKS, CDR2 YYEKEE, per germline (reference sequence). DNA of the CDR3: TGTGCCAGCAGCTTGGGCACCTACGAGCAGTACTTC. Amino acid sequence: CASSLGTYEQYF.

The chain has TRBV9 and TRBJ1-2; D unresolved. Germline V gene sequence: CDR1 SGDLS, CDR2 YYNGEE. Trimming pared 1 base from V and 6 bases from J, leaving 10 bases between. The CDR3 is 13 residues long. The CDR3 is CASSVRNTDGYTF. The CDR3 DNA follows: TGTGCCAGCAGCGTACGTAATACAGATGGCTACACCTTC.

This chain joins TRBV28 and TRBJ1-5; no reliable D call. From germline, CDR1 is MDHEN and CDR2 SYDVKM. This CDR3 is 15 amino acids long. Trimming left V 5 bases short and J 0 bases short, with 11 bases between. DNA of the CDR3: TGTGCCAGCAGTCGGTTCGGTTCTAGCAATCAGCCCCAGCATTTT. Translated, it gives CASSRFGSSNQPQHF.

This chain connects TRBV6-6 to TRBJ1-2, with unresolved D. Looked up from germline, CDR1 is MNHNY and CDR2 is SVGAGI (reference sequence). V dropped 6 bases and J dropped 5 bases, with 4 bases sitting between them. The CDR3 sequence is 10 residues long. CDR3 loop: CASSMYGYTF. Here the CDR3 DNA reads TGTGCCAGCAGCATGTATGGCTACACCTTC.

CDR3 residues: CATSRGGALDGQPQHF. CDR3 in DNA: TGTGCCACCAGCAGAGGAGGGGCCCTAGACGGTCAGCCCCAGCATTTT. The V and J genes are TRBV15 and TRBJ1-5; maybe TRBD1 (5 bases). This CDR3 region has 16 residues. Germline lookup yields CDR1 LNHNV and CDR2 YYDKDF (reference sequence). The ends were cut back, 1 base at V and 6 bases at J, with 16 bases in the middle.

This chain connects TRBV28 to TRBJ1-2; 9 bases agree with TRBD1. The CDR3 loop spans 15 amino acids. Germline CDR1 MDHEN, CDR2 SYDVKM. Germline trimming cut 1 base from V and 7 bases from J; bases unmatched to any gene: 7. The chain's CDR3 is CASSLFATGGSGYTF. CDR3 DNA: TGTGCCAGCAGTTTATTCGCGACAGGGGGAAGTGGCTACACCTTC.

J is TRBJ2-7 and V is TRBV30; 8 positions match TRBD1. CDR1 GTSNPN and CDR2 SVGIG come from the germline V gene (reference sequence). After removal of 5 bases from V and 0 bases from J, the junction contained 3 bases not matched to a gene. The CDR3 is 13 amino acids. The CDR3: CAWAQGASYEQYF. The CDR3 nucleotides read TGTGCCTGGGCCCAGGGGGCCTCCTACGAGCAGTACTTC.

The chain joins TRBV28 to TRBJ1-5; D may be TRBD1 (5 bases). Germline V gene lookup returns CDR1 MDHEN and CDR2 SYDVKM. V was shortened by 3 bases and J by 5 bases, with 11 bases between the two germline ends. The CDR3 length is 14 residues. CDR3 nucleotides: TGTGCCAGCAGTTTTGAGGGGCTTGATCAGCCCCAGCATTTT. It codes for CASSFEGLDQPQHF.

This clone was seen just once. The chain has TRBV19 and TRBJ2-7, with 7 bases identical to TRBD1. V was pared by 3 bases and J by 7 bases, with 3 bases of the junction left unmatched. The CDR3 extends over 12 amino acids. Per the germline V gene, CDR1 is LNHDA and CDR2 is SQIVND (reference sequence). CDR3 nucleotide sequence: TGTGCCAGTAGTATGGGCAGGGGGGAGCAGTACTTC. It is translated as CASSMGRGEQYF.

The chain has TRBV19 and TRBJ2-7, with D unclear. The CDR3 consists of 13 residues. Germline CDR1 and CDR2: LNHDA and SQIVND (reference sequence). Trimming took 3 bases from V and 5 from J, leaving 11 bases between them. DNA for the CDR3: TGTGCCAGTAGTATTGGTGAGGTAAACGAGCAGTACTTC. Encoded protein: CASSIGEVNEQYF.

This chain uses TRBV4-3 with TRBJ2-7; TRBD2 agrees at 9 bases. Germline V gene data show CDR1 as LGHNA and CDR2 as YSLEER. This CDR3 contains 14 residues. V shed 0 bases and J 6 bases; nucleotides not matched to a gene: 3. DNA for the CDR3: TGCGCCAGCAGCCAAGAGGGACTAGCCGGCGAGCAGTACTTC. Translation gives CASSQEGLAGEQYF.

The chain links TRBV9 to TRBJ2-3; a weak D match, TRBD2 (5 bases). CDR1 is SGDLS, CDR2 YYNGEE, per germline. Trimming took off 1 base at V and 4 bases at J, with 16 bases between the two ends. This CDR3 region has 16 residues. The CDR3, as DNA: TGTGCCAGCAGCGTATTCCTAGCAGATATTTCAGATACGCAGTATTTT. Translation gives CASSVFLADISDTQYF.

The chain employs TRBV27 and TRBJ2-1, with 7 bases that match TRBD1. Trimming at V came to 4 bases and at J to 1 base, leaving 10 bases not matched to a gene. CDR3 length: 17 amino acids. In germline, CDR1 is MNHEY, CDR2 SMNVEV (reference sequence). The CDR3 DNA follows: TGTGCCAGCAGTTCTATAAGACAGGGTTTATCCTACAATGAGCAGTTCTTC. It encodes CASSSIRQGLSYNEQFF.

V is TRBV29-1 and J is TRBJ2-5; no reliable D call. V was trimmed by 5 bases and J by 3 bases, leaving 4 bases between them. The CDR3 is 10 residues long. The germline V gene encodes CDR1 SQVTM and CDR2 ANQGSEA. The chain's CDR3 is CSVKEETQYF. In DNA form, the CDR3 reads TGCAGCGTTAAGGAAGAGACCCAGTACTTC.

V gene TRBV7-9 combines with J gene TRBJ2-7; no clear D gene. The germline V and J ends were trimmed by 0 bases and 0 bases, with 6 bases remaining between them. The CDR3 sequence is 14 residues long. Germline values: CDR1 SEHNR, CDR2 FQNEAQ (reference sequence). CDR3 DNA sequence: TGTGCCAGCAGCTTAGCGCGACTCTCCTACGAGCAGTACTTC. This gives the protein CASSLARLSYEQYF.

This CDR3 is CASSIFAGGNTIYF. The DNA for the CDR3 is TGTGCCAGTAGTATCTTTGCCGGCGGAAACACCATATATTTT. This chain connects TRBV19 to TRBJ1-3, with D unresolved. The CDR3 is 14 residues long. Trimming left V 3 bases short and J 4 bases short, with 10 bases between. Germline assignment: CDR1 LNHDA and CDR2 SQIVND (reference sequence). Together with reference TRBV19 and TRBJ1-3, the CDR3 gives the full variable domain: DGGITQSPKYLFRKEGQNVTLSCEQNLNHDAMYWYRQDPGQGLRLIYYSQIVNDFQKGDIAEGYSVSREKKESFPLTVTSAQKNPTAFYLCASSIFAGGNTIYFGEGSWLTVV.

The CDR3 region is CASSVLRDNYGYTF. In nucleotides, the CDR3 is TGTGCCAGCAGTGTATTGAGGGATAATTATGGCTACACCTTC. V and J are TRBV2 and TRBJ1-2; no clear D gene. The CDR3 runs 14 residues. V lost 4 bases, J lost 5 bases, and 14 bases lay in between. Per germline, CDR1 SNHLY and CDR2 FYNNEI.

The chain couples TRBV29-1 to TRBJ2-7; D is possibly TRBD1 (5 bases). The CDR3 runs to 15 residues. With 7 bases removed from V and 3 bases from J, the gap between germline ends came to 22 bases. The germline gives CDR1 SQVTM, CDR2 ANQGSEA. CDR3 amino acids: CSALNSGLKYYEQYF. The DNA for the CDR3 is TGCAGCGCCCTAAATTCAGGGCTGAAGTACTACGAGCAGTACTTC.

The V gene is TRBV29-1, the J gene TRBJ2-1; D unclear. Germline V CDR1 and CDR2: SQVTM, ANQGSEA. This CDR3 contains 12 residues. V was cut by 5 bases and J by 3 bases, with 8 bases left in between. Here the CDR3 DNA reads TGCAGCGTTTTTCTAGTCTACAATGAGCAGTTCTTC. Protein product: CSVFLVYNEQFF.

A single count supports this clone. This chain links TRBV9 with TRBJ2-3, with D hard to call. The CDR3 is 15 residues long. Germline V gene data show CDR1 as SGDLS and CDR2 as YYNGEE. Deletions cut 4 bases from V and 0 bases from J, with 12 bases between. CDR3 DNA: TGTGCCAGCAGCCCTCGGAGTACTAGCACAGATACGCAGTATTTT. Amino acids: CASSPRSTSTDTQYF.

The CDR3 DNA reads as TGTGCCACCAGCCGAGGGACAGGGCAGTACGAGCAGTACTTC. Translated, it gives CATSRGTGQYEQYF. The V gene is TRBV15, the J gene TRBJ2-7, with 9 bases fitting TRBD1. This CDR3 region has 14 residues. Germline loops: CDR1 LNHNV, CDR2 YYDKDF (reference sequence). V was clipped by 5 bases and J by 4 bases; unmatched bases: 6.

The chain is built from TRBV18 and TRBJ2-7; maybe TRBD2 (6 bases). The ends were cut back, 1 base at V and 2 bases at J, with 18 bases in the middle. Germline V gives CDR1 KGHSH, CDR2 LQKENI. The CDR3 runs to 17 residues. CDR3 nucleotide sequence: TGTGCCAGCTCACCACTGTACGTGCGGGACCTGGCCTACGAGCAGTACTTC. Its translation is CASSPLYVRDLAYEQYF.

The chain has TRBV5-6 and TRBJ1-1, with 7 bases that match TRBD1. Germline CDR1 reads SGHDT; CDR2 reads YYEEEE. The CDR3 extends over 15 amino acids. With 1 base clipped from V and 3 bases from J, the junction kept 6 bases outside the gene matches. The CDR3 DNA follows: TGTGCCAGCAGCTTGAGGGGGCCAGGGGACACTGAAGCTTTCTTT. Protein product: CASSLRGPGDTEAFF.

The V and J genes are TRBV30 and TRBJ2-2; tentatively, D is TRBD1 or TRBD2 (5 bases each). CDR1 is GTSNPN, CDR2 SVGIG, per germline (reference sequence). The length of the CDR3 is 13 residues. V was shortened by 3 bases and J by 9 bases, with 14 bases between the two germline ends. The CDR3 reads CAWSTGATRELFF. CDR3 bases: TGTGCCTGGAGCACCGGGGCTACAAGGGAGCTGTTTTTT.